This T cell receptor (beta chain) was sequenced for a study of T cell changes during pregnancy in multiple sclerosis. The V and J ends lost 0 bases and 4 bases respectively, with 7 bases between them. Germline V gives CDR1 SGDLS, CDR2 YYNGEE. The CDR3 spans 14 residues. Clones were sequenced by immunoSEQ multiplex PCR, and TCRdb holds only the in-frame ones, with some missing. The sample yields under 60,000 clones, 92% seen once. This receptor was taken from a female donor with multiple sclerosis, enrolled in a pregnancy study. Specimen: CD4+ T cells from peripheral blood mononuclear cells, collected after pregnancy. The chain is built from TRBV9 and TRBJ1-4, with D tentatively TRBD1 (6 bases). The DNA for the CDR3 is TGTGCCAGCAGCGTAGAAGGGGGTAATGAAAAACTGTTTTTT. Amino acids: CASSVEGGNEKLFF.